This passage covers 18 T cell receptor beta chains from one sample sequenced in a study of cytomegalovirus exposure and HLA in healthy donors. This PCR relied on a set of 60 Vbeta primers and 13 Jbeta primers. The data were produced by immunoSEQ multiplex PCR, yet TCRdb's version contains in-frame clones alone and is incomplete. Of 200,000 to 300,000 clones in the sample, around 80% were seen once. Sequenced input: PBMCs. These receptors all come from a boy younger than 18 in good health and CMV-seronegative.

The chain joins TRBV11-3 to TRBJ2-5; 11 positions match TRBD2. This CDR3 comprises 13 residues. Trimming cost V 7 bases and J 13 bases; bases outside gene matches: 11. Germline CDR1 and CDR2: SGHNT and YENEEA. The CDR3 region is CASMLLAGEPPYF. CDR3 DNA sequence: TGTGCCAGCATGCTACTAGCGGGGGAGCCTCCGTACTTC.

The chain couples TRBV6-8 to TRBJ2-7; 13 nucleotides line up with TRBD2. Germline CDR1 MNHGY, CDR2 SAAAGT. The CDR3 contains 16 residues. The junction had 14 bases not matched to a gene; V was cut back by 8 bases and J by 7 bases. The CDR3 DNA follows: TGTGCCAGCCCCACACCCGGGACTAGCGGGATAACGGAGCAGTACTTC. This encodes CASPTPGTSGITEQYF.

The CDR3 DNA reads as TGTGCCAGCAGCTTTTCAGGGGAATCGGCAGATACGCAGTATTTT. Its protein product is CASSFSGESADTQYF. The chain uses TRBV7-6 and TRBJ2-3; maybe TRBD1 (6 bases). Deletions cut 3 bases from V and 4 bases from J, with 14 bases between. The CDR3 totals 15 residues. CDR1 and CDR2 (germline): SGHVS, FNYEAQ.

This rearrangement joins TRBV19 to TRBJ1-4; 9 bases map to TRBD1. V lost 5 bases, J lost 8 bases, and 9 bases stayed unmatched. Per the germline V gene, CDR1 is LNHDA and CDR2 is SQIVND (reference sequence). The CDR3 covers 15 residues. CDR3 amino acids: CASSEPGQGDEKLFF. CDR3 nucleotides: TGTGCCAGTAGTGAACCGGGACAGGGAGACGAAAAACTGTTTTTT.

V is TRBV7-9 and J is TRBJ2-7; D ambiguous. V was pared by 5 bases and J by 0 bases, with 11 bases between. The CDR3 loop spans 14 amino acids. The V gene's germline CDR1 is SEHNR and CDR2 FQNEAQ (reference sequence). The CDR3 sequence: CASSLTQNSYEQYF. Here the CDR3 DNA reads TGTGCCAGCAGCCTCACACAAAACTCCTACGAGCAGTACTTC.

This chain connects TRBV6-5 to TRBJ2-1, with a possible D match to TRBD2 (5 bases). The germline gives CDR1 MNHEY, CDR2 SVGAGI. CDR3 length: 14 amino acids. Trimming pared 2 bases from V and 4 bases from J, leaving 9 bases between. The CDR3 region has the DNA TGTGCCAGCAGTTACGGGGAGACATACAATGAGCAGTTCTTC. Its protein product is CASSYGETYNEQFF.

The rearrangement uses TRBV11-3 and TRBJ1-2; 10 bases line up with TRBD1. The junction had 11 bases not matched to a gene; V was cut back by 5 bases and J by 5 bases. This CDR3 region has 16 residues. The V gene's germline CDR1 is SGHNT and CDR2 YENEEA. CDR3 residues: CASSPTGGQGDYGYTF. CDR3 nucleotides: TGTGCCAGCAGCCCTACCGGCGGACAGGGGGATTATGGCTACACCTTC.

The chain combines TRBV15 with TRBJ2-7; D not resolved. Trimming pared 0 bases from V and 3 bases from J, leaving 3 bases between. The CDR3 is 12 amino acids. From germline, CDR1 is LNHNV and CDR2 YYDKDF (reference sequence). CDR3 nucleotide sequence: TGTGCCACCAGCAGAGATATCTACGAGCAGTACTTC. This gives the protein CATSRDIYEQYF.

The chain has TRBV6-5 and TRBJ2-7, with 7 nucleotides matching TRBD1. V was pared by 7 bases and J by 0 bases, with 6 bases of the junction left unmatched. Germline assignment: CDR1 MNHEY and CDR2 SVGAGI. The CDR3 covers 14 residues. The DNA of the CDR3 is TGTGCCAGCACCATGCGGACAGGCTCCTACGAGCAGTACTTC. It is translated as CASTMRTGSYEQYF.

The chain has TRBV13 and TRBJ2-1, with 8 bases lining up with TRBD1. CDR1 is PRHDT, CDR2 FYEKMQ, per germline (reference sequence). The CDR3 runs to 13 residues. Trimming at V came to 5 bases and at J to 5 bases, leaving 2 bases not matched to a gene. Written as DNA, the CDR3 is TGTGCCAGCAGCACGACAGGGGACAATGAGCAGTTCTTC. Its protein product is CASSTTGDNEQFF.

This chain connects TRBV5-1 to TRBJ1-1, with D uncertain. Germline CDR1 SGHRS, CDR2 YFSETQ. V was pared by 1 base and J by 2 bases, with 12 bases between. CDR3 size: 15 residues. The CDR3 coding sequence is TGCGCCAGCAGCTTGAGGCAGGAGGGTAACACTGAAGCTTTCTTT. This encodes CASSLRQEGNTEAFF.

In DNA, the CDR3 is TGTGCCAGCAGCTTCAGTTGGCAAAACACCGGGGAGCTGTTTTTT. Translation gives CASSFSWQNTGELFF. The rearrangement joins TRBV7-2 to TRBJ2-2; D not certain. Germline V gives CDR1 SGHTA, CDR2 FQGNSA. Deletions cut 3 bases from V and 2 bases from J, with 10 bases between. This CDR3 region has 15 residues.

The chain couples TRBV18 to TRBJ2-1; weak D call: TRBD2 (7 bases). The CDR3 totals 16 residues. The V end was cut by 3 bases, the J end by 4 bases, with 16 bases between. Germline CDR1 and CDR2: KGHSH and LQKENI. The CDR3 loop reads CASSPLPGGRYNEQFF. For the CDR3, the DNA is TGTGCCAGCTCACCTCTTCCCGGGGGGCGATACAATGAGCAGTTCTTC.

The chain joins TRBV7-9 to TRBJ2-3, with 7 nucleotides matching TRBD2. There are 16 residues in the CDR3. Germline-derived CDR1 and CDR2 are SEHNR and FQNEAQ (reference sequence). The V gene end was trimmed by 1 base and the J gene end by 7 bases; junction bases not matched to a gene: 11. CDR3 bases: TGTGCCAGCAGCTTAGAGGTCCTAGCGGTGGTGAATACGCAGTATTTT. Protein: CASSLEVLAVVNTQYF.

This CDR3 reads CASSQEQASGYTDTQYF. CDR3 in DNA: TGTGCCAGCAGCCAAGAGCAGGCTAGCGGCTACACAGATACGCAGTATTTT. The chain couples TRBV4-2 to TRBJ2-3; 7 bases match TRBD2. Germline CDR1 reads LGHNA; CDR2 reads YNFKEQ. The ends lost 0 bases at V and 2 bases at J; junction bases unmatched: 8. The CDR3 sequence is 17 residues long.

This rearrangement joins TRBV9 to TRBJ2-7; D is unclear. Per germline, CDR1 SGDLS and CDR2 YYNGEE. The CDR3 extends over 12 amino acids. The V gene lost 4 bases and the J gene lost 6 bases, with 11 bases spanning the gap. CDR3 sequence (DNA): TGTGCCAGCAGCCCCCACGGTGGCGAGCAGTACTTC. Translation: CASSPHGGEQYF.

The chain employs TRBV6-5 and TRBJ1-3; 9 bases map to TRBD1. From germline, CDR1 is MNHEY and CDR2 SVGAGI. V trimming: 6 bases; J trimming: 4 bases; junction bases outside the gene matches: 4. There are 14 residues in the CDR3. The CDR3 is CASRSDRGGNTIYF. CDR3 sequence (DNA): TGTGCCAGCAGATCGGACAGGGGCGGAAACACCATATATTTT.

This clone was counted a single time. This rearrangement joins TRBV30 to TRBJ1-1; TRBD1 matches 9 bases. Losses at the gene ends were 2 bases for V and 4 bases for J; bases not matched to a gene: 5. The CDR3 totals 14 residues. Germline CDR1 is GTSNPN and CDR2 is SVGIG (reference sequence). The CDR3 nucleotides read TGTGCCTGGAGTCCCGACAGGGGGGTCACTGAAGCTTTCTTT. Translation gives CAWSPDRGVTEAFF.